This TCR beta chain was recorded in a study of cytomegalovirus exposure and HLA in healthy donors. General study findings and limits: The authors judged a highly shared variant cluster likely a sequencing artifact. Overall, approximately 150 TCR beta chains were annotated as cytomegalovirus-associated.

Germline V lookup: CDR1 SGHVS, CDR2 FNYEAQ. V gave up 5 bases and J gave up 5 bases, with 18 bases separating them. The CDR3 has 16 amino acids. The PCR ran on 60 Vbeta and 13 Jbeta primers. Only in-frame clones appear in the TCRdb table, and some are missing; sequencing was by immunoSEQ multiplex PCR. The data show about 140,000 clones, approximately 91% seen once. As concerns this clone: Its antigen is not known.

The chain recombines TRBV7-6 with TRBJ2-2, with D maybe TRBD2 (5 bases). Sequencing input: PBMCs. The sequence derives from a woman aged 40 to 50 in good health and CMV-seronegative. The CDR3 DNA reads TGTGCCAGCAGCGCGTCCCGACGGGAAACAACCGGGGAGCTGTTTTTT. Translation gives CASSASRRETTGELFF.